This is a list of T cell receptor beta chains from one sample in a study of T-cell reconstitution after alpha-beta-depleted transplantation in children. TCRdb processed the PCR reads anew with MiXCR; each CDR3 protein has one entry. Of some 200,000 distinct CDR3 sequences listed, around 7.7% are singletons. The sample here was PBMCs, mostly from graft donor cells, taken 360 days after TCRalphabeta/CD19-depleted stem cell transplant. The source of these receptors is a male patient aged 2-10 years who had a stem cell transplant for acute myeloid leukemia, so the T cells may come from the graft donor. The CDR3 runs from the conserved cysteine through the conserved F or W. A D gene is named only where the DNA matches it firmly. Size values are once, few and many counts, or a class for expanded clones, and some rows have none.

CSARGLGNYNEQFF,TGCAGTGCTAGAGGCCTGGGGAATTACAATGAGCAGTTCTTC,-,TRBJ2-1,few,TRBV20-1
CASSFGGQVPHNEQFF,TGCGCCAGCAGCTTTGGGGGACAGGTTCCCCACAATGAGCAGTTCTTC,TRBD1,TRBJ2-1,many,TRBV5-1
CASRPGTRRSGANVLTF,TGTGCCAGCAGACCCGGGACACGTCGCTCTGGGGCCAACGTCCTGACTTTC,-,TRBJ2-6,few,TRBV12-3/TRBV12-4
CASSLRDISGSGANVLTF,TGCGCCAGCAGCCTCCGGGACATTTCGGGCTCTGGGGCCAACGTCCTGACTTTC,-,TRBJ2-6,few,TRBV5-1
CASSEWLSSYNEQFF,TGTGCCAGCAGTGAATGGCTCAGCTCCTACAATGAGCAGTTCTTC,-,TRBJ2-1,-,TRBV2
CSPRSLLSYEQYF,TGCAGTCCTAGGTCCCTACTTTCCTACGAGCAGTACTTC,-,TRBJ2-7,many,TRBV20-1
CASSFLAGPGANVLTF,TGCGCCAGCAGCTTTCTGGCTGGACCTGGGGCCAACGTCCTGACTTTC,-,TRBJ2-6,few,TRBV5-1
CASSLLAGGPYNEQFF,TGTGCCAGCAGTTTACTGGCGGGAGGACCCTACAATGAGCAGTTCTTC,TRBD2,TRBJ2-1,many,TRBV28
CASSDREHTEAFF,TGTGCCAGCAGTGACAGGGAGCACACTGAAGCTTTCTTT,-,TRBJ1-1,-,TRBV6-1
CASSARQGDTEAFF,TGTGCCAGCAGCGCCCGGCAGGGGGACACTGAAGCTTTCTTT,TRBD1,TRBJ1-1,few,TRBV7-2
CASSFQGRGSNTEAFF,TGTGCCAGCAGCTTCCAGGGGCGGGGGTCGAACACTGAAGCTTTCTTT,-,TRBJ1-1,-,TRBV7-3
CASTLVDVTDTQYF,TGTGCCAGCACCCTTGTGGATGTCACAGATACGCAGTATTTT,-,TRBJ2-3,-,TRBV12-3/TRBV12-4
CASSGLGSVYNEQFF,TGTGCCAGCAGCGGACTTGGTAGCGTGTACAATGAGCAGTTCTTC,-,TRBJ2-1,few,TRBV7-6
CASSFRDLHYEQYF,TGTGCCAGCAGTTTCAGGGACTTGCACTACGAGCAGTACTTC,-,TRBJ2-7,-,TRBV6-2/TRBV6-3
CSARDFSGLAGGHEQFF,TGCAGTGCTAGAGATTTTTCGGGACTAGCGGGAGGCCATGAGCAGTTCTTC,TRBD2,TRBJ2-1,few,TRBV20-1
CASEPGQGANEQFF,TGCGCCAGCGAACCGGGACAGGGGGCGAATGAGCAGTTCTTC,TRBD1,TRBJ2-1,-,TRBV5-1
CASSLEGTLGEQYF,TGTGCCAGCAGCTTAGAAGGGACCCTTGGGGAGCAGTACTTC,-,TRBJ2-7,many,TRBV6-5
CASGPWTANTEAFF,TGTGCTAGTGGTCCGTGGACGGCGAACACTGAAGCTTTCTTT,-,TRBJ1-1,-,TRBV12-5
CAISELEETQYF,TGTGCCATCAGTGAACTAGAGGAGACCCAGTACTTC,-,TRBJ2-5,-,TRBV10-3
CASSPSGYSYEQYF,TGTGCCAGCAGCCCGAGTGGATACTCCTACGAGCAGTACTTC,-,TRBJ2-7,-,TRBV11-3
CASSPAGDIVAGELFF,TGTGCCAGCAGCCCAGCCGGGGATATAGTGGCCGGGGAGCTGTTTTTT,-,TRBJ2-2,many,TRBV12-3/TRBV12-4
CASSRWGASTDTQYF,TGCGCCAGCAGTAGGTGGGGGGCCTCCACAGATACGCAGTATTTT,-,TRBJ2-3,few,TRBV5-1
CASSPAWDEQFF,TGTGCCAGCAGCCCCGCGTGGGATGAGCAGTTCTTC,-,TRBJ2-1,many,TRBV12-3/TRBV12-4
CSAREGQISNQPQHF,TGCAGTGCTAGAGAGGGACAAATTAGCAATCAGCCCCAGCATTTT,-,TRBJ1-5,few,TRBV20-1
CSVRQRTYTDTQYF,TGCAGCGTTCGACAGAGAACCTACACAGATACGCAGTATTTT,-,TRBJ2-3,many,TRBV29-1
CASSEDRVSSYNSPLHF,TGTGCCAGCAGTGAGGACAGGGTGAGCTCCTATAATTCACCCCTCCACTTT,TRBD1,TRBJ1-6,few,TRBV28
CASSFPIVGRAAQQETQYF,TGTGCCAGCAGCTTCCCGATAGTAGGGAGGGCGGCCCAACAAGAGACCCAGTACTTC,TRBD2,TRBJ2-5,few,TRBV11-2
CSARKTGGHQPQHF,TGCAGTGCTAGGAAGACAGGGGGCCATCAGCCCCAGCATTTT,TRBD1,TRBJ1-5,few,TRBV20-1
CSVEADRYTEAFF,TGCAGCGTTGAAGCAGATAGGTACACTGAAGCTTTCTTT,-,TRBJ1-1,many,TRBV29-1
CASSGRAVRGGQETQYF,TGTGCCAGCAGTGGGCGTGCGGTCAGGGGGGGACAAGAGACCCAGTACTTC,-,TRBJ2-5,many,TRBV12-3/TRBV12-4
CASSSRQVFTDTQYF,TGTGCCAGCAGTTCCCGACAGGTCTTCACAGATACGCAGTATTTT,-,TRBJ2-3,many,TRBV12-3/TRBV12-4
CSARDRDSNQPQHF,TGCAGTGCTCGGGACCGAGATAGCAATCAGCCCCAGCATTTT,-,TRBJ1-5,few,TRBV20-1
CSANGRLELGYTF,TGCAGTGCTAATGGGAGGCTCGAATTGGGCTACACCTTC,-,TRBJ1-2,-,TRBV20-1
CASSFYPGQGNEKLFF,TGTGCCAGCAGCTTTTATCCCGGACAGGGGAATGAAAAACTGTTTTTT,TRBD1,TRBJ1-4,many,TRBV5-8
CASSRRTGEGTGELFF,TGTGCCAGCAGCCGCAGGACAGGGGAAGGCACCGGGGAGCTGTTTTTT,TRBD1,TRBJ2-2,-,TRBV7-9
CASSSGVGGQGYEQYF,TGCGCCAGCAGCTCAGGCGTGGGGGGACAAGGCTACGAGCAGTACTTC,-,TRBJ2-7,few,TRBV5-1
CASSQVRGKGTGELFF,TGTGCCAGCAGCCAAGTGAGGGGCAAGGGCACCGGGGAGCTGTTTTTT,-,TRBJ2-2,few,TRBV14
CASSLTTGGEETQYF,TGCGCCAGCAGCCTGACGACAGGGGGCGAGGAGACCCAGTACTTC,TRBD1,TRBJ2-5,many,TRBV5-1
CASTPGGVNTEAFF,TGTGCCAGCACTCCGGGTGGGGTGAACACTGAAGCTTTCTTT,-,TRBJ1-1,few,TRBV6-1
CASSLTQRDTQYF,TGTGCCAGCAGTTTAACCCAGCGGGATACGCAGTATTTT,-,TRBJ2-3,many,TRBV12-3/TRBV12-4
CASSLKSADTQYF,TGTGCCAGCAGCTTAAAGTCGGCAGATACGCAGTATTTT,-,TRBJ2-3,-,TRBV7-3
CSARGGAGPYNEQFF,TGCAGTGCTAGGGGCGGCGCGGGGCCCTACAATGAGCAGTTCTTC,-,TRBJ2-1,many,TRBV20-1
CSARPGDSLGYEQYF,TGCAGTGCTAGGCCTGGGGACAGCCTGGGATACGAGCAGTACTTC,TRBD1,TRBJ2-7,-,TRBV20-1
CASSVNIWGEQFF,TGTGCCAGCAGCGTCAACATCTGGGGTGAGCAGTTCTTC,-,TRBJ2-1,-,TRBV9
CASSPGRDSLYGYTF,TGTGCCAGCAGTCCCGGAAGGGACAGCCTCTATGGCTACACCTTC,TRBD1,TRBJ1-2,few,TRBV12-3/TRBV12-4
CASTLSGNEQFF,TGTGCCAGCACCCTTTCGGGCAATGAGCAGTTCTTC,-,TRBJ2-1,-,TRBV7-9
CASSLGGLTRSYEQYF,TGTGCCAGCAGCTTAGGGGGTCTGACTAGGAGTTACGAGCAGTACTTC,-,TRBJ2-7,many,TRBV7-2
CASRPAWGLNTEAFF,TGTGCCAGCCGCCCTGCCTGGGGTTTGAACACTGAAGCTTTCTTT,-,TRBJ1-1,many,TRBV25-1